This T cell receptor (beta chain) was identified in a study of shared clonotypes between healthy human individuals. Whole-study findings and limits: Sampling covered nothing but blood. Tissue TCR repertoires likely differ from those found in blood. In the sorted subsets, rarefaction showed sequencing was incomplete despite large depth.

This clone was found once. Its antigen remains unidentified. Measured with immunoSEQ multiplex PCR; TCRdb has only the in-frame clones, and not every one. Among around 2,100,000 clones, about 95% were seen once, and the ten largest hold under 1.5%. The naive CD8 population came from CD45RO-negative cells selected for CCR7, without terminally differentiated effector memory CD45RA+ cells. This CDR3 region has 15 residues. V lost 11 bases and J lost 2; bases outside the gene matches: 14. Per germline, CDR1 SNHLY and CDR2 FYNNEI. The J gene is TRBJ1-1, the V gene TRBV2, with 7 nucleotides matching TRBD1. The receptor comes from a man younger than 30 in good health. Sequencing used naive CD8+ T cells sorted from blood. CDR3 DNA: TGTGCCGGGGACACCATCCAGGGGGTCAACACTGAAGCTTTCTTT. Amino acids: CAGDTIQGVNTEAFF.